What follows are 10 T cell receptor beta chains derived from one specimen sequenced in a study of OX40 agonist ivuxolimab in advanced cancers. Some clones are missing from TCRdb's copy, which holds only in-frame ones; the method was immunoSEQ multiplex PCR. The sample carries 73,000 or so clones, roughly 90% recorded once. Sequenced material: CD4+ or CD8+ T cells sorted from blood, taken in a trial of the OX40 agonist ivuxolimab. The source of these receptors is an adult with an advanced solid tumor such as melanoma, head and neck, liver or kidney cancer.

The rearrangement joins TRBV5-1 to TRBJ2-1; 8 bases map to TRBD2. Trimming took 0 bases from V and 4 from J; bases not matched to a gene: 6. The CDR3 runs to 16 residues. The V gene's germline CDR1 is SGHRS and CDR2 YFSETQ. The CDR3, as DNA: TGCGCCAGCAGCTTGGACGGGACTAGTGGTTACAATGAGCAGTTCTTC. Its translation is CASSLDGTSGYNEQFF. The full variable domain, its missing parts supplied by reference TRBV5-1 and TRBJ2-1, is KAGVTQTPRYLIKTRGQQVTLSCSPISGHRSVSWYQQTPGQGLQFLFEYFSETQRNKGNFPGRFSGRQFSNSRSEMNVSTLELGDSALYLCASSLDGTSGYNEQFFGPGTRLTVL.

The CDR3 here is CASSQDGGIGNQPQHF. Written as DNA, the CDR3 is TGCGCCAGCAGCCAAGATGGAGGGATCGGCAATCAGCCCCAGCATTTT. This chain uses TRBV4-1 with TRBJ1-5; D gene ambiguous. Trimming took off 0 bases at V and 2 bases at J, with 11 bases between the two ends. CDR3 length equals 16 residues. CDR1 and CDR2 (germline): MGHRA, YSYEKL.

This rearrangement joins TRBV27 to TRBJ2-3; 15 nucleotides agree with TRBD2. V gave up 6 bases and J gave up 2 bases; unmatched junction bases: 6. The CDR3 consists of 17 residues. Germline-derived CDR1 and CDR2 are MNHEY and SMNVEV (reference sequence). Here the CDR3 reads CASRRGTSGRITDTQYF. In DNA, the CDR3 is TGTGCCAGCAGACGCGGGACTAGCGGGAGGATCACAGATACGCAGTATTTT.

V is TRBV18 and J is TRBJ2-1, with TRBD2 identical over 7 bases. Trimming took 5 bases from V and 7 from J; bases not matched to a gene: 17. Germline V gene lookup returns CDR1 KGHSH and CDR2 LQKENI. CDR3 length: 17 amino acids. CDR3 DNA sequence: TGTGCCAGCTCAATTTGGCTAGCGGATGTTAAAGGGAATGAGCAGTTCTTC. It encodes CASSIWLADVKGNEQFF. Combining the CDR3 with reference TRBV18 and TRBJ2-1 gives the whole variable domain NAGVMQNPRHLVRRRGQEARLRCSPMKGHSHVYWYRQLPEEGLKFMVYLQKENIIDESGMPKERFSAEFPKEGPSILRIQQVVRGDSAAYFCASSIWLADVKGNEQFFGPGTRLTVL.

This clone was detected only once. The chain employs TRBV5-1 and TRBJ1-6; 9 bases align to TRBD1. CDR1 and CDR2 from the germline V gene are SGHRS and YFSETQ. The V and J ends lost 7 bases and 9 bases, in that order; junction bases with no gene match: 8. The CDR3 extends over 14 amino acids. The CDR3 DNA reads TGCGCCAGCTGCCCCGGGACAGGGCCTTCACCCCTCCACTTT. It encodes CASCPGTGPSPLHF.

The chain carries TRBV11-2 and TRBJ2-2, with no clear D. V gave up 5 bases and J gave up 1 base, with 8 bases separating them. The germline V gene encodes CDR1 SGHAT and CDR2 FQNNGV. This CDR3 spans 14 amino acids. CDR3 nucleotides: TGTGCCAGCAGCCTCACGCAGAACACCGGGGAGCTGTTTTTT. Protein product: CASSLTQNTGELFF.

The chain links TRBV19 to TRBJ2-6, with TRBD1 identical over 10 bases. V dropped 4 bases and J dropped 4; count of bases not matched to a gene: 7. CDR3 length equals 17 residues. Per the germline V gene, CDR1 is LNHDA and CDR2 is SQIVND (reference sequence). The CDR3 protein is CASSRGTGEAGANVLTF. CDR3 nucleotides: TGTGCCAGTAGTAGAGGGACAGGGGAAGCGGGGGCCAACGTCCTGACTTTC.

DNA of the CDR3: TGTGCCAGCAGTGAACAAGGGCAGGGGGTAGGCAATGAGCAGTTCTTC. It codes for CASSEQGQGVGNEQFF. J is TRBJ2-1 and V is TRBV6-1; 7 bases are shared with TRBD1. CDR3 length equals 16 residues. Germline-derived CDR1 and CDR2 are MNHNS and SASEGT. J lost 6 bases, V lost 2 bases, and 10 bases had no gene match.

The V call is TRBV4-3, the J call TRBJ2-1; the D gene is possibly TRBD1 (5 bases). The CDR3 totals 15 residues. The V gene lost 4 bases and the J gene lost 0 bases, with 10 bases spanning the gap. The germline V gene encodes CDR1 LGHNA and CDR2 YSLEER. The CDR3 loop reads CASSRGPTSYNEQFF. CDR3 DNA sequence: TGCGCCAGCAGCCGGGGCCCAACCTCCTACAATGAGCAGTTCTTC.

The chain employs TRBV4-1 and TRBJ2-5; TRBD1 agrees at 9 bases. After removal of 3 bases from V and 5 bases from J, the junction contained 4 bases not matched to a gene. CDR1 is MGHRA, CDR2 YSYEKL, per germline. This CDR3 has 14 residues. The DNA of the CDR3 is TGCGCCAGCAGCCATCCCGACAGGGGGGAGACCCAGTACTTC. Amino acids: CASSHPDRGETQYF.